This TCR beta chain was retrieved from a study of radiation and T cells in renal cell carcinoma. This clone was counted at least ten times. Generated by immunoSEQ multiplex PCR, the TCRdb table keeps only in-frame clones and is missing some. The table lists some 21,000 clones, around 50% of them singletons. The V gene's germline CDR1 is SGDLS and CDR2 YYNGEE. Trimming took 2 bases from V and 2 from J, leaving 18 bases between them. This CDR3 has 17 residues. Treatment specified: treatment-naive control, cytoreductive nephrectomy. Control samples are tumors resected by cytoreductive nephrectomy without prior radiation. The tumor was a clear cell renal cell carcinoma.

The sample here was tumor tissue, taken from a patient whose treatment was nephrectomy without radiotherapy. The source is a human donor with renal cell carcinoma. The chain uses TRBV9 and TRBJ2-3, with D perhaps TRBD1 (6 bases). The CDR3 loop reads CASSVPLTGDNTDTQYF. The DNA of the CDR3 is TGTGCCAGCAGCGTGCCCCTGACAGGAGACAACACAGATACGCAGTATTTT. Together with reference TRBV9 and TRBJ2-3, the CDR3 gives the full variable domain: DSGVTQTPKHLITATGQRVTLRCSPRSGDLSVYWYQQSLDQGLQFLIQYYNGEERAKGNILERFSAQQFPDLHSELNLSSLELGDSALYFCASSVPLTGDNTDTQYFGPGTRLTVL.